This T cell receptor (beta chain) is from a study of human T cells and chemical hapten exposure. Sample time point: pre-sensitization, week 0. Documented treatment: therapeutic diphenylcyclopropenone sensitization with weekly scalp DPC. CDR1 and CDR2 (germline): MNHEY, SVGAGI. This CDR3 has 15 residues. After removal of 2 bases from V and 2 bases from J, the junction contained 2 bases not matched to a gene. TCRdb passed the RACE reads through MiXCR, listing each CDR3 protein once. The table includes roughly 250,000 distinct CDR3 sequences, 7.5% to 10% detected once. Sequenced material: whole blood, taken in connection with sensitization to the hapten diphenylcyclopropenone (DPC). The origin of this receptor is a woman in her thirties or forties with alopecia areata. Some clones in this sample may be carry-over from other donors' samples. V gene TRBV6-5 combines with J gene TRBJ2-7; 11 bases map to TRBD1. CDR3 in DNA: TGTGCCAGCAGTTACATGGGACAGGGGGCCTACGAGCAGTACTTC. Amino acids: CASSYMGQGAYEQYF.